A selection of T cell receptor beta chains follows, all from one sample in a study of metastatic and nonmetastatic thyroid tumors. TCRdb re-clonotyped the PCR reads via MiXCR. The sample yields around 41,000 clones, 13% seen once. The sequencing input was blood. The receptors here all came from a female donor with papillary thyroid cancer or a benign thyroid nodule (not recorded which). Some clones in this sample may be carry-over from other donors' samples. The conserved cysteine and the conserved F or W are not part of the CDR3 here. Fields, in order: J gene, V gene, CDR3 protein.

TRBJ2-7 TRBV20-1 SAKWTIGREQY
TRBJ1-4 TRBV30 AWNRAEKLF
TRBJ2-1 TRBV6-1 ASSLSASGGYNEQF
TRBJ1-5 TRBV15 ATSRPRVDQPQH
TRBJ1-1 TRBV12-3/TRBV12-4 ASSFYDRFEAF
TRBJ2-5 TRBV2 ASGSGRGRETQY
TRBJ2-7 TRBV28 ASSSHGQGRYEQY
TRBJ1-2 TRBV6-1 ASKYVNSDYGYT
TRBJ2-5 TRBV20-1 SAPGTRETQY
TRBJ2-7 TRBV10-3 AISDPTGTGGYEQY
TRBJ2-1 TRBV11-1 ASRVEGLVYNEQF
TRBJ1-4 TRBV30 AWSVQGRGGNEKLF
TRBJ1-1 TRBV28 ASGRQAGNTEAF
TRBJ2-3 TRBV28 ASSRLTRVRYAVDTQY
TRBJ2-2 TRBV11-1 ASSLSLGIAGVTGELF
TRBJ2-7 TRBV10-2 ASSSGGSSYEQY
TRBJ2-3 TRBV27 ASSTRGEGPTDTQY
TRBJ1-1 TRBV7-9 ASSYPGRGTEAF
TRBJ2-2 TRBV6-4 ASSGGATGELF
TRBJ2-1 TRBV20-1 SASKHLRTGRNEQF
TRBJ1-2 TRBV27 ASGRDRDLANYGYT
TRBJ2-2 TRBV4-1 ASSQVSAGELF
TRBJ1-2 TRBV28 ASSRDSPAYGYT
TRBJ1-3 TRBV6-5 ASSYSNADTIY
TRBJ1-2 TRBV24-1 ATSDQTGRYGYT
TRBJ2-7 TRBV19 ASRWAGTSGIEYEQY
TRBJ2-7 TRBV28 ASSLSWGYQY
TRBJ1-5 TRBV5-1 ASSTGTEDQPQH
TRBJ2-5 TRBV12-3/TRBV12-4 ASSSNRGRAETQY
TRBJ2-3 TRBV20-1 SALYASGSHGTQY
TRBJ2-3 TRBV7-8 ASSTRTSADTQY
TRBJ1-1 TRBV5-1 ASRSGLAGNTEAF
TRBJ1-2 TRBV28 ASSSGDRVGYCYT
TRBJ2-1 TRBV4-2 ASSPGLAGGYNEQF
TRBJ2-5 TRBV14 ASSQEGQAKETQY
TRBJ2-2 TRBV20-1 SARKGGEDTGELF
TRBJ2-7 TRBV27 ASITMSLARKEQY
TRBJ2-7 TRBV7-8 ASSFSLSVGYEQY
TRBJ1-2 TRBV28 ASSPGQTRGYT
TRBJ1-1 TRBV7-9 ASSQKERDSEAF
TRBJ2-7 TRBV6-1 ASKALTPTYEQY
TRBJ2-3 TRBV3-1 ASSHGTSGRGGATDTQY
TRBJ2-1 TRBV5-6 ASSRDYPRHEQF
TRBJ2-3 TRBV13 ASSPTLGMGPTAGADTQY
TRBJ2-5 TRBV9 ASSARGGGQETQY
TRBJ2-3 TRBV10-3 AISELAGMGTDTQY
TRBJ2-1 TRBV7-3 ANSLIKGADNEQF
TRBJ2-7 TRBV2 ASSEGLAYEQY
TRBJ1-5 TRBV27 ASSVAGTTSNQPQH
TRBJ2-3 TRBV6-1 ASRGPGLSGGQEFSDTQY
TRBJ1-2 TRBV28 ASSLGNYGYT
TRBJ2-1 TRBV6-2/TRBV6-3 ASSARGCPPYNEQF
TRBJ2-7 TRBV11-2 ASSLGLAYEQY
TRBJ2-1 TRBV10-3 AISDSTQAMSNEQF
TRBJ2-1 TRBV2 ASSSSVTTTYNEQF